This T cell receptor (beta chain) was identified in a study of control samples from healthy donors and cancer patients. The length of the CDR3 is 17 residues. With V trimmed by 4 bases and J by 4 bases, 13 bases remained unmatched. Looked up from germline, CDR1 is SNHLY and CDR2 is FYNNEI. The table came from immunoSEQ multiplex PCR; TCRdb's copy has only in-frame clones and leaves some out. The sample includes over 45,000 clones, 89% of them seen just once. Sequenced input: PBMCs. The chain has TRBV2 and TRBJ2-1; 7 nucleotides line up with TRBD1. The receptor comes from a man aged 40-50 years with colorectal cancer. CDR3 bases: TGTGCCAGCAGTGGCAGTCTTAATCGGGACAGTTACAATGAGCAGTTCTTC. Protein sequence: CASSGSLNRDSYNEQFF.